This T cell receptor (beta chain) stems from a study of shared clonotypes between healthy human individuals. Overall study findings and caveats: Approximately 5% was the fraction of naive CD4 clonotypes found shared across a few donors. An anticipated effect of sequencing depth on clonotype sharing among donors was recognized.

Terminally differentiated effector memory CD45RA+ cells were excluded from the naive CD8 cells, which were CD45RO-negative and positively selected for CCR7. The germline V gene encodes CDR1 GTSNPN and CDR2 SVGIG (reference sequence). V was cut by 5 bases and J by 2 bases, with 15 bases left in between. This CDR3 has 15 amino acids. For this clone: No antigen is known for it.

Evenly divided among several immunoSEQ plates was the genomic DNA of each subset. The sorted-subset replicate PCRs were given roughly 200 ng DNA, which is tens of thousands of T cell genomes. Sequencing used immunoSEQ multiplex PCR; TCRdb keeps in-frame clones, though not all of them. The sample has around 1.9 million clones, about 92% seen once; the top ten hold 1.7%. Sequencing was carried out using naive CD8+ T cells from PBMCs. The J gene is TRBJ1-4, the V gene TRBV30; D might be TRBD1 (5 bases). This TCR was recovered from a young man in good health. Some clones in this sample may be carry-over from other donors' samples. The CDR3 coding sequence is TGTGCCTGGGGGCTCCAGGGAAAGACTAATGAAAAACTGTTTTTT. It yields the protein CAWGLQGKTNEKLFF.